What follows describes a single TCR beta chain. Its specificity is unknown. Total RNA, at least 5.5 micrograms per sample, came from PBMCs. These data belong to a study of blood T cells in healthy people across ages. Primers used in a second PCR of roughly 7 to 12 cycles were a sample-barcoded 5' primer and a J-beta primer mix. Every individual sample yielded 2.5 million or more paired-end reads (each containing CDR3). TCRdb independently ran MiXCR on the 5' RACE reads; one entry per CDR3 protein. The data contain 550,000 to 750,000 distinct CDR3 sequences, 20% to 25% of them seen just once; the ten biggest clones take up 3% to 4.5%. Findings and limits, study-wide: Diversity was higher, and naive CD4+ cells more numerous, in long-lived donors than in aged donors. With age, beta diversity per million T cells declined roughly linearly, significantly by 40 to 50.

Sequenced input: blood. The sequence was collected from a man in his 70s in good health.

The DNA of the CDR3 is TGTGCCAGCAGCACCTCGAGACATTCGGGTAATTCACCCCTCCACTTT. Translating gives CASSTSRHSGNSPLHF. The rearrangement uses TRBV21-1 and TRBJ1-6. TRBV21-1 represents a pseudogene. The CDR3 length is 16 residues.